Sequencing of this TCR beta chain was carried out in a study of T cell repertoires in cytomegalovirus infection. Study details: An indication of both CMV infection and matching HLA type came from public TCR beta signatures. Findings and limits, study-wide: Adding up the frequency of public TCR beta families identified people who carried CMV plus the relevant HLA.

TCRdb analysed the reads with MiXCR anew, one entry per CDR3 protein. Altogether nearly 550,000 distinct CDR3 sequences are present, more than 15% being singletons, with the ten largest covering roughly a quarter. This clonotype has only a few counts. The antigen remains unidentified. This CDR3 is 14 amino acids long. The germline CDR1 and CDR2 sequences are LNHNV and YYDKDF (reference sequence). Trimming shortened V by 8 bases and J by 5 bases, and 18 bases separated the two germline ends. Sequenced sample: CD8+ T cells from PBMCs. The clonotype originates from a human donor in good health (CMV status not recorded). Some clones in this sample may be carry-over from other donors' samples. The chain employs TRBV15 and TRBJ2-5; D possibly corresponds to TRBD1 (6 bases). CDR3: CATSRRRQAETQYF. The CDR3 nucleotides read TGTGCCACCTCCCGGAGGAGACAGGCGGAGACCCAGTACTTC.